What follows describes a single T cell receptor beta chain. Germline V gene sequence: CDR1 MGHRA, CDR2 YSYEKL. This CDR3 is 15 amino acids long. V lost 4 bases to trimming and J lost 4 bases; unmatched junction nucleotides: 7. The assay was immunoSEQ multiplex PCR, and TCRdb's table has in-frame clones only and misses some. Here the sample spans over 200,000 clones, 70% to 90% being singletons. This specimen belongs to a study of blood T cell repertoires in COVID-19. Study overall: Collection of acute and convalescent COVID-19 samples took place in the United States, Italy and Spain.

This sequence originates from a woman between 18 and 29 years old who had recovered from COVID-19. The source material was peripheral blood. V gene TRBV4-1 combines with J gene TRBJ1-2, with TRBD1 matching over 9 bases. For the CDR3, the DNA is TGCGCCAGCAGCCCCAACAGGGGGCTAAGCTATGGCTACACCTTC. It is translated as CASSPNRGLSYGYTF.